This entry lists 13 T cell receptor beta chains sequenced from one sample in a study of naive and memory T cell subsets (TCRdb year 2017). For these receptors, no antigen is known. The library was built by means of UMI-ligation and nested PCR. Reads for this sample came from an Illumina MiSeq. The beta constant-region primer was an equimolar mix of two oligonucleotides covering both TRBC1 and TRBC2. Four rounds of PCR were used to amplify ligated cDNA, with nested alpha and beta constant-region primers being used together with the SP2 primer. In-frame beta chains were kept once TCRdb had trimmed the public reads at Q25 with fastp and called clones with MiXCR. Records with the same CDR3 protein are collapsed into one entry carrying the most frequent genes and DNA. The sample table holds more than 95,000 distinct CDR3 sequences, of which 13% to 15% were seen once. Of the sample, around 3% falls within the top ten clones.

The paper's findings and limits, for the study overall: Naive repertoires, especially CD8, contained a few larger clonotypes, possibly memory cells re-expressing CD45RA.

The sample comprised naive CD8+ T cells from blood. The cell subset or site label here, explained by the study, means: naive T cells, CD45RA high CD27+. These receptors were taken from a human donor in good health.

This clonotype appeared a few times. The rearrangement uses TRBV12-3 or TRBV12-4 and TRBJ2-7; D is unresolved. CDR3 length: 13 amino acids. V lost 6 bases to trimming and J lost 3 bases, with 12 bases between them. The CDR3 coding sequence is TGTGCCAGCAGCTTCTTAGCCAGCTACGAGCAGTACTTC. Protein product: CASSFLASYEQYF.

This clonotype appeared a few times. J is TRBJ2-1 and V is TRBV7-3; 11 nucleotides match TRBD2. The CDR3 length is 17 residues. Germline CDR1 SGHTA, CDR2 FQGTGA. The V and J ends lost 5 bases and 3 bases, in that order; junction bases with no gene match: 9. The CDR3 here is CASSPTPGLADYNEQFF. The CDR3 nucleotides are TGTGCCAGCAGCCCTACCCCGGGACTAGCGGACTACAATGAGCAGTTCTTC.

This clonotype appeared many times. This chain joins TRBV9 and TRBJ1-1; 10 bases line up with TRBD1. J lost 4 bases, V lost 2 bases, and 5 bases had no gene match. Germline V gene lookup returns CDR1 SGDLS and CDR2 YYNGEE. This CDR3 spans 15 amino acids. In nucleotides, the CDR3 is TGTGCCAGCAGCGTTGGGACAGGGGTCGGCACTGAAGCTTTCTTT. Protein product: CASSVGTGVGTEAFF.

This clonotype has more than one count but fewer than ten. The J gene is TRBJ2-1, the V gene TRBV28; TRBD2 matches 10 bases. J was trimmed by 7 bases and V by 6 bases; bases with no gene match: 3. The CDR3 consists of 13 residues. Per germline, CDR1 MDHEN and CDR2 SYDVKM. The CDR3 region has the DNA TGTGCCAGCAGCAGTAGCGGGGGGAATGAGCAGTTCTTC. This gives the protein CASSSSGGNEQFF.

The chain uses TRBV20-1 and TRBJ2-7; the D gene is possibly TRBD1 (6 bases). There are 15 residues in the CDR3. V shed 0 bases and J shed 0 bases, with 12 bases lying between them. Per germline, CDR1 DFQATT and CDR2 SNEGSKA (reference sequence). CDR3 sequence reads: CSARDRDKSSYEQYF. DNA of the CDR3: TGCAGTGCTAGAGATCGGGACAAGAGCTCCTACGAGCAGTACTTC.

In DNA form, the CDR3 reads TGCAGCGTTGAAAGGGTTACTGAAGCTTTCTTT. Protein: CSVERVTEAFF. This rearrangement joins TRBV29-1 to TRBJ1-1; D gene ambiguous. The CDR3 is made up of 11 amino acids. CDR1 is SQVTM, CDR2 ANQGSEA, per germline. V lost 2 bases and J lost 5, with 6 bases in between.

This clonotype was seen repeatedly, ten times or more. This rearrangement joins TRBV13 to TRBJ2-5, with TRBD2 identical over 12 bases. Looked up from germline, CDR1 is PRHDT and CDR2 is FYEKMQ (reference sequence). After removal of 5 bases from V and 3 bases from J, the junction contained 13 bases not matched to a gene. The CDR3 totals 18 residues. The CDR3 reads CASSKWSRTSGEEETQYF. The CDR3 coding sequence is TGTGCCAGCAGCAAGTGGTCCCGGACTAGCGGGGAAGAAGAGACCCAGTACTTC.

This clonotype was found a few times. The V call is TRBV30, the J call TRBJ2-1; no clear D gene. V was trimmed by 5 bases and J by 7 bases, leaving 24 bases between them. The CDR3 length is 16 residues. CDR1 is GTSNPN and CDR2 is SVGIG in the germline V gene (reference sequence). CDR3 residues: CAWSLGGWQVENEQFF. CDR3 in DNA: TGTGCCTGGTCCCTCGGCGGCTGGCAGGTTGAAAATGAGCAGTTCTTC.

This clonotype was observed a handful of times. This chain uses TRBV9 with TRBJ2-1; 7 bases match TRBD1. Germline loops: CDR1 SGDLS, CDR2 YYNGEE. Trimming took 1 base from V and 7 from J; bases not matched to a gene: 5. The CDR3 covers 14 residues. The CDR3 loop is CASSVPAQGNEQFF. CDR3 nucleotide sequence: TGTGCCAGCAGCGTACCGGCACAGGGGAATGAGCAGTTCTTC.

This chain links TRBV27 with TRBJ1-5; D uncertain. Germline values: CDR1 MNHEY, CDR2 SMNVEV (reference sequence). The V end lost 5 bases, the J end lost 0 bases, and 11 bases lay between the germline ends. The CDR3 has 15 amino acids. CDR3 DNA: TGTGCCAGCAGTCCGAACCCCTATAGCAATCAGCCCCAGCATTTT. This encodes CASSPNPYSNQPQHF.

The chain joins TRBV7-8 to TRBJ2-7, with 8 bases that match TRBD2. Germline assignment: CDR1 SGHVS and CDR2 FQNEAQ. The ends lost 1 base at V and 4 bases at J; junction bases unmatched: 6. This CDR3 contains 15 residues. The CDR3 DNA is TGTGCCAGCAGCTTAGGAGGACTAGCCCAGTACGAGCAGTACTTC. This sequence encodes CASSLGGLAQYEQYF.

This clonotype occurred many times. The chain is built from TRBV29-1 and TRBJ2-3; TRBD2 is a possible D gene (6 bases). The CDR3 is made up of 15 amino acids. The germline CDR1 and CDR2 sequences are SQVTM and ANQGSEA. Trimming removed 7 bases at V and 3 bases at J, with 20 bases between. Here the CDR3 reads CSADMREEMTDTQYF. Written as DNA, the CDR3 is TGCAGCGCCGACATGAGGGAGGAAATGACAGATACGCAGTATTTT.

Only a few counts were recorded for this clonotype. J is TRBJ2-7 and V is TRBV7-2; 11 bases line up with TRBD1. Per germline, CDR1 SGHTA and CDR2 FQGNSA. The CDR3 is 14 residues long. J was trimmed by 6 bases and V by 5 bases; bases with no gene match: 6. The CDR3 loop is CASSQGQGAIEQYF. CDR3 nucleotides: TGTGCCAGCAGCCAAGGACAGGGGGCGATCGAGCAGTACTTC.